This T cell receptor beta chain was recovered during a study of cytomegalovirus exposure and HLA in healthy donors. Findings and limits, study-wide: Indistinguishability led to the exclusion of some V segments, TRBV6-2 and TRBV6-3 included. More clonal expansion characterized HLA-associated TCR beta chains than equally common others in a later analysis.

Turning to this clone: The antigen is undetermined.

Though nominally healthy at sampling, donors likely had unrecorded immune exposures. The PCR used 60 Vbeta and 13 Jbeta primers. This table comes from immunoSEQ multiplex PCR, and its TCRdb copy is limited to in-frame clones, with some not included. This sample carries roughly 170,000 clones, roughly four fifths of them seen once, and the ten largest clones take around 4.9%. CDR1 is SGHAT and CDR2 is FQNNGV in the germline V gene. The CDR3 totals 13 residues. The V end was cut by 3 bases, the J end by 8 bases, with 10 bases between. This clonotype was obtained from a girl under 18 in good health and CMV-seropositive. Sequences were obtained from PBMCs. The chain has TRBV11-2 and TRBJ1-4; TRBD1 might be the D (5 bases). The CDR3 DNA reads TGTGCCAGCAGCTTCGCGGGGCGGGAAAAACTGTTTTTT. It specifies CASSFAGREKLFF.